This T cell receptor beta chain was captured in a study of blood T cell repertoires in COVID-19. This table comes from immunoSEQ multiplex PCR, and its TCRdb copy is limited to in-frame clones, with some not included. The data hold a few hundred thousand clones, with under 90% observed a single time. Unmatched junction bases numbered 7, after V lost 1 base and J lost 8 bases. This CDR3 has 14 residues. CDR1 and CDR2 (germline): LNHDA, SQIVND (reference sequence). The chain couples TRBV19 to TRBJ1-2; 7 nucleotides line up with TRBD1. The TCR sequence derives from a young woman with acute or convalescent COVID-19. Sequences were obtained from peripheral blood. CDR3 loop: CASSIVGGGRGYTF. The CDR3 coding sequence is TGTGCCAGTAGTATAGTTGGAGGGGGCAGAGGCTACACCTTC.